A single sample gave rise to the 27 T cell receptor beta chains below, sequenced in a study of read filtering for tumor transcriptome and immune sequencing. Molecular barcoded adaptors covering alpha/delta and beta/gamma chains were used on about 0.4 ug RNA. TCRdb independently ran MiXCR on the reads; one entry per CDR3 protein. The sample records about 57,000 distinct CDR3 sequences, 20% being singletons. Sequenced material: a population of CD138-negative cells sorted from bone marrow. These receptors came from a donor over 35 with multiple myeloma.

The table lists this clonotype with many counts. The chain employs TRBV12-3 or TRBV12-4 and TRBJ2-2; D not resolved. The CDR3 is 15 amino acids. V was cut by 5 bases and J by 7 bases, with 17 bases left in between. As DNA, the CDR3 is TGTGCCAGCAGTCTTCGGGTGGGTCGTAACGGGGAGCTGTTTTTT. Translation: CASSLRVGRNGELFF.

By share of the sample, this clonotype is medium-sized. This chain connects TRBV6-1 to TRBJ2-1; D tentatively fits TRBD1 or TRBD2 (5 bases each). The CDR3 is 17 amino acids. From germline, CDR1 is MNHNS and CDR2 SASEGT. Trimming left V 5 bases short and J 0 bases short, with 17 bases between. The CDR3 is CASSTGGIWSSYNEQFF. The CDR3 nucleotides are TGTGCCAGCAGTACTGGGGGAATATGGAGCTCCTACAATGAGCAGTTCTTC.

This chain's CDR3 is CASSSDRGQETQYF. The CDR3 DNA is TGTGCCAGCAGCTCGGACAGGGGGCAAGAGACCCAGTACTTC. This chain joins TRBV7-3 and TRBJ2-5; 10 bases are shared with TRBD1. J gave up 2 bases and V 4 bases, and 1 base lay outside the gene matches. The CDR3 contains 14 residues. Germline loops: CDR1 SGHTA, CDR2 FQGTGA. Combining the CDR3 with reference TRBV7-3 and TRBJ2-5 gives the whole variable domain GAGVSQTPSNKVTEKGKYVELRCDPISGHTALYWYRQSLGQGPEFLIYFQGTGAADDSGLPNDRFFAVRPEGSVSTLKIQRTERGDSAVYLCASSSDRGQETQYFGPGTRLLVL.

This clonotype showed up many times. This chain connects TRBV4-1 to TRBJ1-1, with 7 bases fitting TRBD1. The CDR3 spans 12 residues. Trimming removed 1 base from V and 7 bases from J; junction bases left unmatched: 0. Germline V gene sequence: CDR1 MGHRA, CDR2 YSYEKL. The CDR3, as DNA: TGCGCCAGCAGCCAAGGACAGGGTGAAGCTTTCTTT. Translation: CASSQGQGEAFF.

This clonotype showed up many times. At one end, the junction sequence differs from germline, possibly due to a read error. This chain joins TRBV20-1 and TRBJ2-1, with 7 bases that match TRBD2. CDR3 length: 15 residues. Germline V gives CDR1 DFQATT, CDR2 SNEGSKA (reference sequence). In DNA form, the CDR3 reads TGCAGTGCTACCCCCGGGGGGAGAATCGATTGGGAGCATTTCTTC. Encoded protein: CSATPGGRIDWEHFF.

This clonotype was detected ten times or more. This chain joins TRBV28 and TRBJ2-1; D tentatively fits TRBD1 or TRBD2 (5 bases each). The CDR3 runs 13 residues. V lost 5 bases to trimming and J lost 10 bases, with 15 bases between them. CDR1 MDHEN and CDR2 SYDVKM come from the germline V gene. CDR3 protein: CASSLGTAGEQFF. Written as DNA, the CDR3 is TGTGCCAGCAGTCTCGGGACGGCCGGGGAGCAGTTCTTC.

As regards this clonotype: A much larger clone lies a single base off, so this may be a read error. The chain uses TRBV7-2 and TRBJ1-5; D gene ambiguous. Germline CDR1 and CDR2: SGHTA and FQGNSA. The CDR3 length is 12 residues. The V end was cut by 5 bases, the J end by 7 bases, with 9 bases between. The CDR3 is CASSRPGQPQHF. CDR3 nucleotide sequence: TGTGCCAGCAGCCGCCCGGGCCAGCCCCAGCATTTT.

This clonotype has at least ten counts. The chain links TRBV28 to TRBJ2-5; D remains ambiguous. The CDR3 extends over 14 amino acids. V lost 4 bases, J lost 1 base, and 10 bases lay in between. Germline-derived CDR1 and CDR2 are MDHEN and SYDVKM. The CDR3 reads CASSSTDRQETQYF. In DNA, the CDR3 is TGTGCCAGCAGTTCCACGGATCGCCAAGAGACCCAGTACTTC.

In regard to this clonotype: With a much larger clone just one base away, this may be a read error. CDR3 coding DNA: TGTGCCTGCTCCAGAGGACACCAAGAGACCCAGTACTTC. Translation gives CACSRGHQETQYF. The chain joins TRBV12-3 or TRBV12-4 to TRBJ2-5; D is undetermined. V lost 11 bases and J 0 bases, leaving 13 bases between the germline ends. There are 13 residues in the CDR3.

As regards this clonotype: One junction end does not reproduce the germline sequence, and a read error may be involved. J is TRBJ2-2 and V is TRBV12-3 or TRBV12-4, with TRBD1 as a possible D gene (6 bases). CDR3 size: 14 residues. The CDR3 reads CASSFQGNTRELFF. The CDR3 bases are TGTGCCAGCAGTTTCCAGGGGAACACCCGGGAGCTGTTTTTT.

This chain uses TRBV20-1 with TRBJ1-2; tentative D call: TRBD1 (5 bases). The V gene's germline CDR1 is DFQATT and CDR2 SNEGSKA (reference sequence). This CDR3 spans 13 amino acids. The V end lost 0 bases, the J end lost 3 bases, and 8 bases lay between the germline ends. DNA of the CDR3: TGCAGTGCTAGAGATCAGGGCGACTATGGCTACACCTTC. Amino acid sequence: CSARDQGDYGYTF.

As for this clonotype: The conserved phenylalanine or tryptophan is not found at the CDR3 terminus, so this likely reflects a read error. The chain recombines TRBV9 with TRBJ1-1, with TRBD1 matching over 7 bases. The CDR3 is 16 amino acids. In germline, CDR1 is SGDLS, CDR2 YYNGEE. CDR3 in DNA: TGTGTCAGCAGCCCGGGAATAGGGGGCGGGTACACTGAAGCTTTCTAT. This codes for CVSSPGIGGGYTEAFY.

There are many counts of this clonotype. This rearrangement joins TRBV2 to TRBJ2-2; D unclear. The V end was cut by 4 bases, the J end by 1 base, with 10 bases between. CDR3 size: 15 residues. Germline loops: CDR1 SNHLY, CDR2 FYNNEI. CDR3 loop: CASSVNPRNTGELFF. CDR3 nucleotides: TGTGCCAGCAGTGTAAACCCCAGGAACACCGGGGAGCTGTTTTTT.

This clonotype appeared many times. The chain links TRBV14 to TRBJ2-1, with 8 bases identical to TRBD2. The CDR3 has 15 residues. The V segment lost 5 bases and the J segment 3 bases; nucleotides outside the gene matches: 6. The germline V gene has CDR1 SGHDN and CDR2 FVKESK. The CDR3 sequence: CASSSREGLYNEQFF. As DNA, the CDR3 is TGTGCCAGCAGCTCCCGGGAGGGTCTCTACAATGAGCAGTTCTTC.

The chain carries TRBV11-2 and TRBJ2-7, with a tentative D call TRBD1 (6 bases). Trimming shortened V by 5 bases and J by 2 bases, and 13 bases separated the two germline ends. This CDR3 is built from 14 residues. Looked up from germline, CDR1 is SGHAT and CDR2 is FQNNGV. CDR3 in DNA: TGTGCCAGCAGCATAGGGACATTCACCTACGAGCAGTACTTC. This encodes CASSIGTFTYEQYF.

Note on this clonotype: A much more abundant neighbour one base away suggests this may be a read error. CDR3 protein: CASSSTSGSPNTGELFF. The CDR3 DNA reads TGTGCCAGCAGCTCCACTAGCGGGAGCCCGAACACCGGGGAGCTGTTTTTT. The V and J genes are TRBV7-8 and TRBJ2-2; 11 bases match TRBD2. V gave up 4 bases and J gave up 0 bases; unmatched junction bases: 4. The CDR3 covers 17 residues. The germline V gene has CDR1 SGHVS and CDR2 FQNEAQ.

This clonotype came up many times. The rearrangement links TRBV20-1 to TRBJ2-7; 10 positions match TRBD2. Trimming removed 2 bases from V and 7 bases from J; junction bases left unmatched: 5. CDR1 DFQATT and CDR2 SNEGSKA come from the germline V gene (reference sequence). The CDR3 is 13 residues long. In DNA form, the CDR3 reads TGCAGTGCTAGACTAGCGGGAGTTGGGGAGCAGTACTTC. Translation gives CSARLAGVGEQYF.

This clonotype was counted at least ten times. The CDR3: CASRTSGGPDTQYF. CDR3 in DNA: TGCGCCAGCAGGACTAGCGGGGGCCCAGATACGCAGTATTTT. This sequence joins TRBV5-1 and TRBJ2-3; 12 nucleotides line up with TRBD2. Per germline, CDR1 SGHRS and CDR2 YFSETQ. This CDR3 is 14 amino acids long. V was clipped by 5 bases and J by 4 bases; unmatched bases: 2.

This clonotype was found many times. This rearrangement joins TRBV30 to TRBJ2-1; D assignment may be TRBD1 or TRBD2 (5 bases each). The V end was cut by 2 bases, the J end by 9 bases, with 11 bases between. The CDR3 sequence is 12 residues long. CDR1 GTSNPN and CDR2 SVGIG come from the germline V gene (reference sequence). CDR3 loop: CAWSTLGTEQFF. CDR3 bases: TGTGCCTGGAGTACCCTAGGGACTGAGCAGTTCTTC. The complete variable domain, with remaining parts taken from reference TRBV30 and TRBJ2-1, reads SQTIHQWPATLVQPVGSPLSLECTVEGTSNPNLYWYRQAAGRGLQLLFYSVGIGQISSEVPQNLSASRPQDRQFILSSKKLLLSDSGFYLCAWSTLGTEQFFGPGTRLTVL.

The table lists this clonotype with a few counts. This CDR3 fails to terminate in the conserved phenylalanine or tryptophan, so it likely reflects a read error. This chain links TRBV28 with TRBJ1-1; TRBD1 might be the D (5 bases). CDR1 and CDR2 from the germline V gene are MDHEN and SYDVKM. The V and J ends lost 5 bases and 7 bases respectively, with 8 bases between them. CDR3 length equals 11 residues. In DNA, the CDR3 is TGTGCCAGCAGTATGGGGGGTGAAGCTTTCCTT. Translation: CASSMGGEAFL.

This clonotype was detected ten times or more. CDR3 loop: CAWSVHGNTEAFF. CDR3 DNA: TGTGCCTGGAGTGTACACGGGAACACTGAAGCTTTCTTT. The chain recombines TRBV30 with TRBJ1-1; D is ambiguous. The length of the CDR3 is 13 residues. Germline assignment: CDR1 GTSNPN and CDR2 SVGIG (reference sequence). V shed 0 bases and J shed 1 base, with 6 bases lying between them. Full variable domain (outside the CDR3, taken from reference TRBV30 and TRBJ1-1): SQTIHQWPATLVQPVGSPLSLECTVEGTSNPNLYWYRQAAGRGLQLLFYSVGIGQISSEVPQNLSASRPQDRQFILSSKKLLLSDSGFYLCAWSVHGNTEAFFGQGTRLTVV.

This clonotype was counted ten times or more. The J gene is TRBJ2-7, the V gene TRBV11-2; the match to TRBD1 covers 7 bases. V shed 4 bases and J 3 bases; nucleotides not matched to a gene: 6. This CDR3 region has 14 residues. CDR1 SGHAT and CDR2 FQNNGV come from the germline V gene. The CDR3 nucleotides are TGTGCCAGCAGCTCCCAGACAGGGATCTACGAGCAGTACTTC. It encodes CASSSQTGIYEQYF. The whole variable domain, filled in from reference TRBV11-2 and TRBJ2-7, reads EAGVAQSPRYKIIEKRQSVAFWCNPISGHATLYWYQQILGQGPKLLIQFQNNGVVDDSQLPKDRFSAERLKGVDSTLKIQPAKLEDSAVYLCASSSQTGIYEQYFGPGTRLTVT.

This clonotype came up a few times. This chain connects TRBV19 to TRBJ1-2, with D perhaps TRBD1 (5 bases). The CDR3 extends over 13 amino acids. Germline-derived CDR1 and CDR2 are LNHDA and SQIVND (reference sequence). Trimming left V 6 bases short and J 2 bases short, with 10 bases between. In nucleotides, the CDR3 is TGTGCCAGTAGCAGGTCAGGGAACTATGGCTACACCTTC. Translating gives CASSRSGNYGYTF.

This clonotype was observed many times. V and J are TRBV29-1 and TRBJ1-2; D is uncertain. The length of the CDR3 is 11 residues. Germline V gene sequence: CDR1 SQVTM, CDR2 ANQGSEA. V was trimmed by 8 bases and J by 8 bases, leaving 15 bases between them. The CDR3, as DNA: TGCAGCCACAAGGTGGTCGAAGGCTACACCTTC. Its protein is CSHKVVEGYTF.

As regards this clonotype: A far larger clone is one nucleotide away, so this likely arose from a read error. The CDR3 region is CTSSLVGAAGTQYF. CDR3 DNA sequence: TGTACCAGCAGCTTAGTCGGCGCCGCGGGTACGCAGTATTTT. The V and J genes are TRBV7-9 and TRBJ1-4, with D perhaps TRBD2 (5 bases). The DNA matches TRBJ2-3 better at its end, which makes the J call doubtful. The CDR3 runs 14 residues. Germline loops: CDR1 SEHNR, CDR2 FQNEAQ (reference sequence).

This clonotype was recorded only once. A much larger clone lies a single base off, so this may be a read error. The V call is TRBV7-3, the J call TRBJ2-1, with 9 bases that match TRBD2. CDR1 is SGHTA and CDR2 is FQGTGA in the germline V gene. J gave up 9 bases and V 6 bases, and 6 bases lay outside the gene matches. This CDR3 is 13 amino acids long. CDR3 sequence: CASSLSGGCEQFF. The CDR3, as DNA: TGTGCCAGCAGTCTTAGCGGGGGCTGTGAGCAGTTCTTC.

A word on this clonotype: Compared with germline, one end of the junction differs, possibly owing to a read error. The J gene is TRBJ2-3, the V gene TRBV20-1; 8 bases agree with TRBD2. The CDR3 is 11 amino acids. Germline CDR1 reads DFQATT; CDR2 reads SNEGSKA (reference sequence). The CDR3 sequence is CSAAVAGKPFF. The CDR3 DNA sequence: TGCAGTGCTGCTGTAGCGGGGAAACCCTTTTTT.